These 13 T cell receptor beta chains were sequenced from one sample in a study of control samples from healthy donors and cancer patients. Only in-frame clones appear in the TCRdb table, and some are missing; sequencing was by immunoSEQ multiplex PCR. The sample carries about 270,000 clones, roughly four fifths recorded once. Sequences were obtained from PBMCs. The source of these receptors is a woman in her fifties or sixties with lung cancer.

Remarks on this clone: The sample carries other DNA sequences with the same CDR3. The genes are TRBV5-1 and TRBJ2-1; 7 bases line up with TRBD2. V dropped 0 bases and J dropped 8; count of bases not matched to a gene: 5. This CDR3 is built from 14 residues. CDR1 and CDR2 (germline): SGHRS, YFSETQ. CDR3 bases: TGCGCCAGCAGCTTGGGACTAGCAGGCGATGAGCAGTTCTTC. Protein sequence: CASSLGLAGDEQFF.

The V gene is TRBV9, the J gene TRBJ2-3, with TRBD2 identical over 15 bases. Per germline, CDR1 SGDLS and CDR2 YYNGEE. After removal of 3 bases from V and 5 bases from J, the junction contained 4 bases not matched to a gene. CDR3 length: 16 amino acids. The CDR3 DNA sequence: TGTGCCAGCAGCGAGGGACTAGCGGGAGGAGAAGATACGCAGTATTTT. Protein sequence: CASSEGLAGGEDTQYF.

The chain uses TRBV7-9 and TRBJ2-5, with a possible D match to TRBD2 (7 bases). The CDR3 runs 17 residues. V gave up 3 bases and J gave up 3 bases, with 20 bases separating them. CDR1 is SEHNR and CDR2 is FQNEAQ in the germline V gene (reference sequence). The CDR3 is CASSFGAGRGKKETQYF. In DNA, the CDR3 is TGTGCCAGCAGCTTCGGGGCAGGGAGGGGGAAAAAAGAGACCCAGTACTTC.

This clone was counted a single time. The CDR3 DNA follows: TGTGCCAGCACTAGTCGACAGGGGGGACGATACGAGCAGTACTTC. Translating gives CASTSRQGGRYEQYF. The chain recombines TRBV18 with TRBJ2-7; 9 nucleotides align to TRBD1. The ends lost 8 bases at V and 4 bases at J; junction bases unmatched: 12. Germline loops: CDR1 KGHSH, CDR2 LQKENI. CDR3 length: 15 residues.

The chain employs TRBV18 and TRBJ2-3; D unresolved. Trimming pared 6 bases from V and 4 bases from J, leaving 8 bases between. Germline CDR1 is KGHSH and CDR2 is LQKENI. The CDR3 length is 12 residues. The CDR3 DNA is TGTGCCAGCTCGCCGTCTGCAGATACGCAGTATTTT. Amino acid sequence: CASSPSADTQYF.

This clone was counted between two and nine times. The chain links TRBV11-2 to TRBJ1-2; D unresolved. The CDR3 runs 14 residues. Germline lookup yields CDR1 SGHAT and CDR2 FQNNGV. The germline V and J ends were trimmed by 5 bases and 1 base, with 11 bases remaining between them. CDR3 nucleotides: TGTGCCAGCAGCGTAAGCCGCAGTAACTATGGCTACACCTTC. Its translation is CASSVSRSNYGYTF.

V usage is TRBV5-1 and J usage is TRBJ2-1; TRBD2 aligns across 13 bases. The CDR3 covers 17 residues. CDR1 and CDR2 (germline): SGHRS, YFSETQ. V gave up 4 bases and J gave up 4 bases; unmatched junction bases: 8. CDR3 DNA: TGCGCCAGCAGCCCCTCCGGGACTAGCGGGGCTTACAATGAGCAGTTCTTC. Amino acid sequence: CASSPSGTSGAYNEQFF.

There are a few counts of this clone. The V call is TRBV5-1, the J call TRBJ1-2; D is uncertain. Germline CDR1 and CDR2: SGHRS and YFSETQ. The length of the CDR3 is 13 residues. V gave up 2 bases and J gave up 11 bases, with 16 bases separating them. The CDR3 loop is CASSFEGLSGYTF. Written as DNA, the CDR3 is TGCGCCAGCAGCTTTGAGGGCCTAAGCGGTTACACCTTC.

The CDR3 DNA reads as TGTGCCAGAAGCCAGCGGGACAGGGTGGCGATACAAGAGACCCAGTACTTC. Amino acids: CARSQRDRVAIQETQYF. This chain uses TRBV5-3 with TRBJ2-5; 9 nucleotides agree with TRBD1. TRBV5-3 qualifies as an ORF whose function is uncertain. With 4 bases clipped from V and 2 bases from J, the junction kept 12 bases outside the gene matches. The CDR3 spans 17 residues.

V is TRBV19 and J is TRBJ1-2; D not resolved. CDR1 and CDR2 (germline): LNHDA, SQIVND (reference sequence). This CDR3 is 14 amino acids long. Between the trimmed V and J ends, which lost 3 bases and 8 bases, there was a span of 16 bases. The CDR3 nucleotides read TGTGCCAGTAGTATCAACAGAGTCGTGGAAGGCTACACCTTC. It translates to CASSINRVVEGYTF.

This rearrangement joins TRBV5-1 to TRBJ1-1; D remains ambiguous. CDR1 is SGHRS and CDR2 is YFSETQ in the germline V gene. The CDR3 has 17 amino acids. Trimming removed 1 base from V and 2 bases from J, with 18 bases in between. In nucleotides, the CDR3 is TGCGCCAGCAGCTTGATGGGCTCTACGGTCCCCAACACTGAAGCTTTCTTT. Encoded protein: CASSLMGSTVPNTEAFF.

This sequence joins TRBV29-1 and TRBJ1-1; 7 positions agree with TRBD1. Unmatched junction bases numbered 5, after V lost 5 bases and J lost 5 bases. This CDR3 is 12 amino acids long. From germline, CDR1 is SQVTM and CDR2 ANQGSEA. CDR3 in amino acids: CSVNRGGTEAFF. For the CDR3, the DNA is TGCAGCGTTAACAGGGGAGGTACTGAAGCTTTCTTT.

The chain combines TRBV6-5 with TRBJ1-1; D not resolved. In germline, CDR1 is MNHEY, CDR2 SVGAGI. With 2 bases removed from V and 0 bases from J, the gap between germline ends came to 4 bases. This CDR3 spans 13 amino acids. The CDR3 DNA sequence: TGTGCCAGCAGTTACGACATGAACACTGAAGCTTTCTTT. This gives the protein CASSYDMNTEAFF.